The 8 T cell receptor beta chains presented below share a single source sample, sequenced in a study of T-cell reconstitution after alpha-beta-depleted transplantation in children. During its preparation, the TCRbeta library received unique molecular identifiers. TCRdb recomputed calls from the PCR reads with MiXCR, one row per CDR3 protein. The sample consists of about 200,000 distinct CDR3 sequences, roughly 6.3% of them appearing once. This specimen consisted of PBMCs, obtained before TCRalphabeta/CD19-depleted stem cell transplant. Source of these receptors: a girl in the first two years of life with combined immunodeficiency, due to receive a stem cell transplant.

This clonotype was found many times. This chain connects TRBV7-2 to TRBJ1-1; D remains unclear. V shed 1 base and J shed 11 bases, with 11 bases lying between them. In germline, CDR1 is SGHTA, CDR2 FQGNSA. The CDR3 contains 12 residues. The CDR3 coding sequence is TGTGCCAGCAGCTTAGGCGGTGAATGGGCTTTCTTT. It encodes CASSLGGEWAFF. Looking up the rest from reference TRBV7-2 and TRBJ1-1 gives the full variable domain: GAGVSQSPSNKVTEKGKDVELRCDPISGHTALYWYRQSLGQGLEFLIYFQGNSAPDKSGLPSDRFSAERTGGSVSTLTIQRTQQEDSAVYLCASSLGGEWAFFGQGTRLTVV.

Only a few counts were recorded for this clonotype. The chain carries TRBV5-1 and TRBJ1-2, with 11 bases identical to TRBD1. This CDR3 comprises 14 residues. V gave up 0 bases and J gave up 6 bases; unmatched junction bases: 1. Germline assignment: CDR1 SGHRS and CDR2 YFSETQ. The DNA of the CDR3 is TGCGCCAGCAGCTTGGGGACAGGGGGCCATGGCTACACCTTC. Translation: CASSLGTGGHGYTF.

This clonotype appeared many times. The rearrangement uses TRBV20-1 and TRBJ2-7; the match to TRBD2 covers 13 bases. Germline V CDR1 and CDR2: DFQATT, SNEGSKA (reference sequence). There are 15 residues in the CDR3. Trimming cost V 0 bases and J 6 bases; bases outside gene matches: 5. This CDR3 reads CSARDGLAGVGEQYF. The CDR3 nucleotides are TGCAGTGCTAGAGATGGACTAGCGGGAGTAGGCGAGCAGTACTTC.

This clonotype came up many times. This chain links TRBV10-3 with TRBJ2-3, with 12 bases lining up with TRBD2. Germline values: CDR1 ENHRY, CDR2 SYGVKD. J gave up 5 bases and V 7 bases, and 4 bases lay outside the gene matches. The CDR3 runs to 14 residues. CDR3 sequence: CAINRLAGEDTQYF. The CDR3 DNA reads TGTGCCATCAACCGACTAGCGGGGGAAGATACGCAGTATTTT.

The sample holds many counts of this clonotype. This chain connects TRBV4-1 to TRBJ2-7; 9 bases fit TRBD2. The CDR3 contains 14 residues. Germline values: CDR1 MGHRA, CDR2 YSYEKL. V dropped 4 bases and J dropped 5; count of bases not matched to a gene: 6. CDR3 protein: CASSLSGSGDEQYF. The CDR3 nucleotides are TGCGCCAGCAGCCTTAGCGGGAGTGGGGACGAGCAGTACTTC.

V gene TRBV28 combines with J gene TRBJ2-3, with TRBD1 identical over 8 bases. Per germline, CDR1 MDHEN and CDR2 SYDVKM. J lost 0 bases, V lost 3 bases, and 5 bases had no gene match. The CDR3 covers 16 residues. CDR3 protein: CASSFGTGLSTDTQYF. In nucleotides, the CDR3 is TGTGCCAGCAGTTTTGGGACAGGTCTAAGCACAGATACGCAGTATTTT.

The rearrangement links TRBV24-1 to TRBJ2-1; TRBD1 aligns across 7 bases. Germline CDR1 and CDR2: KGHDR and SFDVKD. This CDR3 is built from 14 residues. The CDR3 region has the DNA TGTGGGGCCTTTTATTTGGGTACAGGGGATGAGCAGTTCTTC. Protein: CGAFYLGTGDEQFF.

The genes are TRBV25-1 and TRBJ2-5, with D possibly matching TRBD2 (6 bases). CDR3 length: 17 residues. V lost 4 bases, J lost 1 base, and 19 bases lay in between. Germline V CDR1 and CDR2: MGHDK, SYGVNS. The CDR3 sequence is CASSVPGLYVSQETQYF. For the CDR3, the DNA is TGTGCCAGCAGTGTCCCGGGACTCTACGTAAGCCAAGAGACCCAGTACTTC.